These 26 T cell receptor beta chains came from one sample sequenced in a study of early T cells in non-severe SARS-CoV-2 infection. MiXCR, run by TCRdb on the 5' RACE reads, gives a single entry per CDR3 protein. In the table there are about 62,000 distinct CDR3 sequences, approximately 9.3% of which are singletons. The material sequenced was whole blood. The receptors were sampled from an adult who was a healthcare worker with PCR-confirmed SARS-CoV-2 infection or an uninfected control (not recorded which).

This clonotype was seen ten or more times. This chain uses TRBV7-9 with TRBJ2-5; possible D gene TRBD2, 6 bases. The ends were cut back, 6 bases at V and 3 bases at J, with 20 bases in the middle. The CDR3 sequence is 16 residues long. Per germline, CDR1 SEHNR and CDR2 FQNEAQ (reference sequence). CDR3 protein: CASRHTSGWTKETQYF. The DNA for the CDR3 is TGTGCCAGCAGACACACCTCAGGCTGGACTAAAGAGACCCAGTACTTC.

This clonotype came up many times. The V gene is TRBV12-3 or TRBV12-4, the J gene TRBJ2-5, with D maybe TRBD1 (6 bases). V lost 5 bases to trimming and J lost 4 bases, with 17 bases between them. The CDR3 has 15 residues. CDR3 region: CASSTADSSRETQYF. DNA of the CDR3: TGTGCCAGCAGTACTGCGGACAGTTCCCGAGAGACCCAGTACTTC.

This clonotype was recorded at least ten times. The V gene is TRBV6-1, the J gene TRBJ1-1; perhaps TRBD1 as D (5 bases). CDR1 and CDR2 from the germline V gene are MNHNS and SASEGT. The CDR3 consists of 14 residues. Trimming shortened V by 10 bases and J by 3 bases, and 18 bases separated the two germline ends. The CDR3: CATSGREGHTEAFF. As DNA, the CDR3 is TGTGCCACCTCCGGCAGGGAGGGTCACACTGAAGCTTTCTTT.

This clonotype has at least ten counts. The rearrangement links TRBV4-1 to TRBJ1-3; the D is unclear. Trimming cost V 4 bases and J 4 bases, with 8 bases left between them. Germline lookup yields CDR1 MGHRA and CDR2 YSYEKL. The CDR3 is 13 residues long. This chain's CDR3 is CASSLYAGNTIYF. The DNA for the CDR3 is TGCGCCAGCAGCCTGTATGCAGGAAACACCATATATTTT.

The chain uses TRBV18 and TRBJ1-3; D gene unclear. Trimming cost V 4 bases and J 2 bases, with 15 bases left between them. The CDR3 totals 16 residues. The V gene's germline CDR1 is KGHSH and CDR2 LQKENI. CDR3 sequence: CASSLGSLLPGNTIYF. The CDR3 DNA is TGTGCCAGCTCACTGGGTTCTCTCCTGCCTGGAAACACCATATATTTT. Combining the CDR3 with reference TRBV18 and TRBJ1-3 gives the whole variable domain NAGVMQNPRHLVRRRGQEARLRCSPMKGHSHVYWYRQLPEEGLKFMVYLQKENIIDESGMPKERFSAEFPKEGPSILRIQQVVRGDSAAYFCASSLGSLLPGNTIYFGEGSWLTVV.

V gene TRBV11-2 combines with J gene TRBJ1-1; no firm D call. The CDR3 covers 13 residues. Trimming stripped 5 bases from V and 6 bases from J, with 13 bases between. Germline CDR1 SGHAT, CDR2 FQNNGV. The CDR3 here is CASSPMSWAEAFF. The DNA of the CDR3 is TGTGCCAGCAGCCCGATGTCTTGGGCTGAAGCTTTCTTT.

The chain couples TRBV7-2 to TRBJ2-5; 14 bases align to TRBD2. J gave up 5 bases and V 5 bases, and 7 bases lay outside the gene matches. CDR3 length equals 16 residues. CDR1 is SGHTA, CDR2 FQGNSA, per germline. CDR3 nucleotide sequence: TGTGCCAGCAGCCCCCCGGGACTAGCGGGGGAGGAGACCCAGTACTTC. Its translation: CASSPPGLAGEETQYF.

This clonotype was observed at least ten times. This sequence joins TRBV28 and TRBJ1-1, with D perhaps TRBD1 (5 bases). Per the germline V gene, CDR1 is MDHEN and CDR2 is SYDVKM. V was trimmed by 5 bases and J by 0 bases, leaving 16 bases between them. This CDR3 comprises 16 residues. DNA of the CDR3: TGTGCCAGCAGTCTACACAGGCACCGGATGAACACTGAAGCTTTCTTT. This codes for CASSLHRHRMNTEAFF.

V and J are TRBV11-2 and TRBJ2-5, with 8 bases identical to TRBD1. Germline V gene sequence: CDR1 SGHAT, CDR2 FQNNGV. Trimming removed 4 bases from V and 3 bases from J; junction bases left unmatched: 7. The CDR3 consists of 15 residues. The CDR3 bases are TGTGCCAGCAGCTCCAACCGGGACAGGAAAGAGACCCAGTACTTC. Translation gives CASSSNRDRKETQYF.

The gene calls are TRBV19 and TRBJ2-6; D possibly corresponds to TRBD1 (6 bases). Trimming shortened V by 4 bases and J by 2 bases, and 9 bases separated the two germline ends. Germline CDR1 and CDR2: LNHDA and SQIVND (reference sequence). The CDR3 is 15 amino acids. The CDR3 DNA reads as TGTGCCAGTAGTACCCCAGGGGCTGGGGCCAACGTCCTGACTTTC. This encodes CASSTPGAGANVLTF.

Many counts were recorded for this clonotype. This chain links TRBV10-2 with TRBJ1-1; TRBD1 is a possible D gene (5 bases). V was pared by 7 bases and J by 2 bases, with 11 bases between. The CDR3 is made up of 13 amino acids. Germline V gene lookup returns CDR1 WSHSY and CDR2 SAAADI. The CDR3 DNA reads as TGCGCCAGCAAGTTCGGGACTAACACTGAAGCTTTCTTT. It codes for CASKFGTNTEAFF.

This clonotype came up a few times. This chain connects TRBV12-3 or TRBV12-4 to TRBJ1-3; weak D call: TRBD1 (5 bases). There are 14 residues in the CDR3. The V and J ends lost 3 bases and 0 bases respectively, with 6 bases between them. DNA for the CDR3: TGTGCCAGCAGTTTGGGGCTCTCTGGAAACACCATATATTTT. This translates into CASSLGLSGNTIYF.

The CDR3 is CATSDLAQGQYEQFF. CDR3 DNA sequence: TGTGCCACCAGTGATTTAGCGCAGGGCCAATATGAGCAGTTCTTC. The rearrangement uses TRBV24-1 and TRBJ2-1, with TRBD1 as a possible D gene (5 bases). The CDR3 consists of 15 residues. The V end lost 1 base, the J end lost 8 bases, and 14 bases lay between the germline ends. CDR1 is KGHDR, CDR2 SFDVKD, per germline.

This clonotype was counted only a few times. V is TRBV28 and J is TRBJ2-1, with D maybe TRBD2 (6 bases). Germline CDR1 MDHEN, CDR2 SYDVKM. Trimming left V 7 bases short and J 12 bases short, with 22 bases between. The CDR3 spans 14 residues. The CDR3 protein is CASMEGLVFPMQFF. As DNA, the CDR3 is TGTGCCAGCATGGAGGGGTTGGTGTTCCCAATGCAGTTCTTC.

This clonotype was recorded many times. The V and J genes are TRBV7-8 and TRBJ2-3; D is ambiguous. Trimming left V 1 base short and J 0 bases short, with 5 bases between. The germline V gene encodes CDR1 SGHVS and CDR2 FQNEAQ. The CDR3 runs to 14 residues. CDR3 DNA sequence: TGTGCCAGCAGCTTAGGGGCCAGCACAGATACGCAGTATTTT. Protein: CASSLGASTDTQYF.

This clonotype was observed at least ten times. V and J are TRBV20-1 and TRBJ2-2; tentatively, D is TRBD1 or TRBD2 (5 bases each). The germline V gene has CDR1 DFQATT and CDR2 SNEGSKA (reference sequence). The V and J ends lost 0 bases and 3 bases respectively, with 8 bases between them. The CDR3 extends over 14 amino acids. CDR3 loop: CSARDLGDTGELFF. The CDR3 coding sequence is TGCAGTGCTAGAGATCTGGGGGACACCGGGGAGCTGTTTTTT.

This clonotype occurred a few times. The chain has TRBV29-1 and TRBJ2-2; TRBD1 matches at 8 bases. From germline, CDR1 is SQVTM and CDR2 ANQGSEA. After removal of 6 bases from V and 6 bases from J, the junction contained 3 bases not matched to a gene. The CDR3 contains 12 residues. The CDR3 DNA reads as TGCAGCGTGGACAGGGAACCCGGGGAGCTGTTTTTT. Its protein is CSVDREPGELFF.

This clonotype was seen repeatedly, ten times or more. The gene calls are TRBV7-2 and TRBJ1-5; 7 bases agree with TRBD1. Trimming removed 5 bases from V and 1 base from J; junction bases left unmatched: 8. The length of the CDR3 is 16 residues. CDR1 is SGHTA and CDR2 is FQGNSA in the germline V gene. CDR3 bases: TGTGCCAGCAGCCCCCTGGGGACAGTCAGCAATCAGCCCCAGCATTTT. Translated, it gives CASSPLGTVSNQPQHF.

This clonotype was observed at least ten times. The chain recombines TRBV6-6 with TRBJ1-3; D not resolved. Germline loops: CDR1 MNHNY, CDR2 SVGAGI (reference sequence). This CDR3 is 14 amino acids long. Trimming took off 6 bases at V and 0 bases at J, with 9 bases between the two ends. Here the CDR3 reads CASSPQSSGNTIYF. The CDR3 DNA follows: TGTGCCAGCAGCCCTCAGAGCTCTGGAAACACCATATATTTT.

In this sample, this clonotype turned up many times. CDR3 region: CSAHSTDRGSSGYNEQFF. The CDR3 nucleotides are TGCAGTGCTCATAGCACGGACAGGGGGAGTAGCGGCTACAATGAGCAGTTCTTC. The rearrangement links TRBV20-1 to TRBJ2-1, with 10 bases fitting TRBD1. V was pared by 5 bases and J by 3 bases, with 16 bases of the junction left unmatched. CDR1 DFQATT and CDR2 SNEGSKA come from the germline V gene (reference sequence). This CDR3 has 18 amino acids.

This clonotype occurred a few times. The V and J genes are TRBV9 and TRBJ1-2; possible D gene TRBD1, 5 bases. V shed 0 bases and J shed 0 bases, with 9 bases lying between them. This CDR3 has 15 amino acids. Germline V CDR1 and CDR2: SGDLS, YYNGEE. In nucleotides, the CDR3 is TGTGCCAGCAGCGTAGACGCAGGGACTAACTATGGCTACACCTTC. Translating gives CASSVDAGTNYGYTF. The variable domain in full, completed from reference TRBV9 and TRBJ1-2, reads DSGVTQTPKHLITATGQRVTLRCSPRSGDLSVYWYQQSLDQGLQFLIQYYNGEERAKGNILERFSAQQFPDLHSELNLSSLELGDSALYFCASSVDAGTNYGYTFGSGTRLTVV.

The chain's CDR3 is CASSFYKRTASFNEKLFF. The DNA for the CDR3 is TGTGCCAGCAGCTTTTATAAAAGGACGGCGAGCTTTAATGAAAAACTGTTTTTT. The chain combines TRBV5-5 with TRBJ1-4; D is unclear. Trimming took off 2 bases at V and 4 bases at J, with 21 bases between the two ends. CDR3 length equals 18 residues. Germline V CDR1 and CDR2: SGHKS, YYEKEE (reference sequence).

There are many counts of this clonotype. The chain uses TRBV20-1 and TRBJ2-5; 7 nucleotides align to TRBD2. V trimming: 4 bases; J trimming: 4 bases; junction bases outside the gene matches: 9. Germline lookup yields CDR1 DFQATT and CDR2 SNEGSKA (reference sequence). This CDR3 spans 14 amino acids. The chain's CDR3 is CSAKDTGGPETQYF. The CDR3 DNA sequence: TGCAGTGCTAAGGATACGGGGGGTCCAGAGACCCAGTACTTC.

The chain joins TRBV6-2 or TRBV6-3 to TRBJ2-1, with D unclear. Trimming shortened V by 2 bases and J by 2 bases, and 16 bases separated the two germline ends. CDR1 is MNHEY, CDR2 SVGEGT, per germline. The CDR3 runs 17 residues. CDR3 residues: CASSYRRRPDPYNEQFF. The DNA for the CDR3 is TGTGCCAGCAGTTACCGGCGACGCCCCGACCCCTACAATGAGCAGTTCTTC.

The V call is TRBV2, the J call TRBJ2-1; no firm D call. CDR3 length equals 9 residues. CDR1 SNHLY and CDR2 FYNNEI come from the germline V gene. DNA of the CDR3: TGTGCTACACACAATGAGCAGTTCTTC. Translated, it gives CATHNEQFF. The entire variable domain, with the rest obtained from reference TRBV2 and TRBJ2-1, is as follows: EPEVTQTPSHQVTQMGQEVILRCVPISNHLYFYWYRQILGQKVEFLVSFYNNEISEKSEIFDDQFSVERPDGSNFTLKIRSTKLEDSAMYFCATHNEQFFGPGTRLTVL.

Ten or more counts support this clonotype. The rearrangement joins TRBV7-2 to TRBJ2-3; 9 nucleotides match TRBD2. Trimming removed 0 bases from V and 6 bases from J; junction bases left unmatched: 10. This CDR3 is built from 17 residues. CDR1 and CDR2 from the germline V gene are SGHTA and FQGNSA. The CDR3 reads CASSLAMVGGGEDTQYF. Here the CDR3 DNA reads TGTGCCAGCAGCTTAGCTATGGTTGGCGGGGGGGAGGATACGCAGTATTTT.